This TCR beta chain was captured in a study of T cells after yellow fever vaccination. About the research overall: Fractions with few cells were prepared using SMART-Seq v4 Ultra Low Input.

TCRdb re-analysed the 5' RACE reads in MiXCR, keeping a single row per CDR3 protein. The sample has some 300,000 distinct CDR3 sequences; about 10% are singletons. V lost 5 bases to trimming and J lost 1 base; unmatched junction nucleotides: 5. The CDR3 totals 16 residues. CDR1 is SEHNR and CDR2 is FQNEAQ in the germline V gene (reference sequence). This clonotype showed up just a few times. The chain is built from TRBV7-9 and TRBJ2-2; 9 bases match TRBD2. The starting material was CD4+ T cells sorted from PBMCs, obtained 5 days after the yellow fever booster vaccination. This TCR was recovered from a man younger than 35 who received the YFV17D yellow fever vaccine. The CDR3 loop is CASSPRLAVNTGELFF. As DNA, the CDR3 is TGTGCCAGCAGCCCTAGACTAGCGGTGAACACCGGGGAGCTGTTTTTT.